The clone carrying this TCR beta chain showed up many times. Antigen: not known. The data belong to a study of shared clonotypes between healthy human individuals. The study drew its donors from healthy HIV-negative adults without recent acute infections or vaccinations. Whole-study results and caveats: Only blood samples were collected, and tissue repertoires likely differ.

Assay execution took place at the deep level. The quantity of DNA used in unsorted PBMC replicate PCRs was 300 ng, corresponding to some 29,000 T cell genomes. Here immunoSEQ multiplex PCR was the method, and the copy in TCRdb shows in-frame clones only, minus some. The sample consists of fewer than 700,000 clones, around 78% of them appearing once. The sequenced sample was PBMCs. This receptor was identified in a woman between 35 and 50 years old in good health. Some clones in this sample may be carry-over from other donors' samples.

The CDR3 is CASSKVLRQGMDTEAFF. The CDR3, as DNA: TGTGCCAGCAGCAAAGTGTTACGACAGGGGATGGACACTGAAGCTTTCTTT. The J gene is TRBJ1-1, the V gene TRBV21-1; the listed D gene, TRBD1, was not tested against the DNA. TRBV21-1 is a listed pseudogene. The CDR3 runs 17 residues.